This T cell receptor beta chain was documented in a study of blood T cells in healthy people across ages. The V gene's germline CDR1 is SQVTM and CDR2 ANQGSEA. CDR3 size: 14 residues. This clonotype turned up a few times. Primed by a sample-barcoded 5' primer and a J-beta primer mix, a second PCR proceeded for about 6 to 11 cycles. MiXCR, applied by TCRdb to the 5' RACE reads, yields one record per CDR3 protein. The table shows around 1,000,000 distinct CDR3 sequences, with about 25% occurring only once. These same records also appear under a second study, on T cells of mothers and their children.

This receptor was taken from a girl aged 2-10 years in good health. The sample comprised blood. The chain couples TRBV29-1 to TRBJ2-1; D might be TRBD1 or TRBD2, each matching 5 bases. Judging by the DNA end, TRBJ2-7 fits better; the J call may be wrong. The CDR3 sequence: CSAVAGSKTYEQYF. As DNA, the CDR3 is TGCAGCGCAGTCGCAGGGAGCAAAACCTACGAGCAGTACTTC.